Listed below are T cell receptor beta chains from one sample, sequenced in a study of cytomegalovirus exposure and HLA in healthy donors. The assay was immunoSEQ multiplex PCR, and TCRdb's table has in-frame clones only and misses some. Counted here are under 60,000 clones, approximately 84% occurring once; the ten biggest clones make up 2.9%. Sequencing was performed on PBMCs. The receptors shown here come from a man between 45 and 60 years old in good health and CMV-seronegative. CDR3s include the opening cysteine and the closing phenylalanine or tryptophan. A D gene is named only where the DNA matches it firmly. For some rows the clone size is stated as once, few or many, or as a class when expanded; others skip it.

d_call	v_call	clone_size	j_call	cdr3_nt	cdr3_aa
TRBD2	TRBV27	NA	TRBJ2-2	TGTGCCAGCAGCCGGATTAGCGGGGGGGTGAACACCGGGGAGCTGTTTTTT	CASSRISGGVNTGELFF
NA	TRBV15	NA	TRBJ2-7	TGTGCCACCAGAACCACCGGCGGCCCCTACGAGCAGTACTTC	CATRTTGGPYEQYF
TRBD2	TRBV27	NA	TRBJ2-7	TGTGCCAGCAGGAGATCTAGCGGGACCCCTACCGAGCAGTACTTC	CASRRSSGTPTEQYF
TRBD1	TRBV13	NA	TRBJ1-1	TGTGCCAGCAGCCCCAGGGACAGGGGCGTTGGGGCCACTGAAGCTTTCTTT	CASSPRDRGVGATEAFF
TRBD2	TRBV7-9	NA	TRBJ2-5	TGTGCCAGCAGCACCCGACTAGCGGGGGTCCTAAAAGAGACCCAGTACTTC	CASSTRLAGVLKETQYF
NA	TRBV5-1	NA	TRBJ1-1	TGCGCCAGCAGCTTGCTAGCAGAAAACACTGAAGCTTTCTTT	CASSLLAENTEAFF
TRBD1	TRBV7-6	NA	TRBJ2-2	TGTGCCAGCAGTCCCAGGGGGACAGCCAACACCGGGGAGCTGTTTTTT	CASSPRGTANTGELFF
TRBD2	TRBV29-1	NA	TRBJ2-5	TGCAGCGTTGAAGATCTGCGGCTAGCGGGGGAAGGTTTGTTAGGAGAGACCCAGTACTTC	CSVEDLRLAGEGLLGETQYF
NA	TRBV28	NA	TRBJ1-4	TGTGCCAGCAGAGCCTTCAAATATGAAAAACTGTTTTTT	CASRAFKYEKLFF
NA	TRBV10-1	NA	TRBJ2-4	TGCGCCAGCAGTGAGGGAACAGGGTCGCTAGCCAAAAACATTCAGTACTTC	CASSEGTGSLAKNIQYF
TRBD1	TRBV6-1	NA	TRBJ2-7	TGTGCCAGCAGTGCTGGCCAGGGGGTTCGGCACGAGCAGTACTTC	CASSAGQGVRHEQYF
NA	TRBV6-6	NA	TRBJ2-2	TGTGCCAGCCTCAGGGGTACCACCGGGGAGCTGTTTTTT	CASLRGTTGELFF
TRBD1	TRBV10-3	NA	TRBJ2-2	TGTGCCATCAGGGGACAGACAGGAGGCGGGGAGCTGTTTTTT	CAIRGQTGGGELFF
TRBD2	TRBV5-4	NA	TRBJ2-2	TGTGCCAGCAGCTTGCGCAAGCTAGCGGGGGGGTCCGGGGAGCTGTTTTTT	CASSLRKLAGGSGELFF
TRBD1	TRBV5-1	NA	TRBJ2-3	TGCGCCAGCAGCACGATTGGGACAGGGGCCGCTCGGGGCCCAGATACGCAGTATTTT	CASSTIGTGAARGPDTQYF
TRBD1	TRBV7-9	NA	TRBJ1-6	TGTGCCAGCAACTCAGGGGGGAATTCACCCCTCCACTTT	CASNSGGNSPLHF
TRBD1	TRBV7-3	NA	TRBJ2-2	TGTGCCAGCAGCTTAACAGGGACAGGGATGGCCGGGGAGCTGTTTTTT	CASSLTGTGMAGELFF
NA	TRBV29-1	NA	TRBJ2-5	TGCAGCTCAGGCCAAGAGACCCAGTACTTC	CSSGQETQYF
TRBD2	TRBV11-2	few	TRBJ2-5	TGTGCCAGCAGCTTAGGCGGGGGGCCGGAGACCCAGTACTTC	CASSLGGGPETQYF
TRBD2	TRBV30	few	TRBJ2-1	TGTGCCTGGAATTTTCGGGGACTAGCGGGGGGCAACTCCTACAATGAGCAGTTCTTC	CAWNFRGLAGGNSYNEQFF
NA	TRBV27	NA	TRBJ2-7	TGTGCCAGCAGTTTATCTGGGGGGAGACCCTACGAGCAGTACTTC	CASSLSGGRPYEQYF
NA	TRBV5-5	NA	TRBJ2-1	TGTGCCAGCAGCTTGGTTAGCTCCTACAATGAGCAGTTCTTC	CASSLVSSYNEQFF
NA	TRBV7-9	few	TRBJ2-1	TGTGCCAGCAGCTACAGGGTCGACGAGCAGTTCTTC	CASSYRVDEQFF
NA	TRBV6-5	NA	TRBJ2-5	TGTGCCAGCAGTTACGGCAGGGGGGTTCAAGAGACCCAGTACTTC	CASSYGRGVQETQYF
NA	TRBV9	NA	TRBJ1-6	TGTGCCACCGCCCGAGGACTTGGGTCACCCCTCCACTTT	CATARGLGSPLHF
NA	TRBV29-1	NA	TRBJ2-5	TGCAGCGTTGGCCCCGGGGGACAGTCGGAGACCCAGTACTTC	CSVGPGGQSETQYF
TRBD2	TRBV2	NA	TRBJ2-3	TGTGCCAGGAGAGCGGGGGGGCATGGAGATACGCAGTATTTT	CARRAGGHGDTQYF
TRBD1	TRBV4-2	NA	TRBJ1-3	TGTGCCAGCAGCCAAGAACGGACAGGGTCTGGAAACACCATATATTTT	CASSQERTGSGNTIYF
NA	TRBV19	once	TRBJ1-1	TGTGCCAGTAGTATAAATCGGAGGACCGTCGCTGAAGCTTTCTTT	CASSINRRTVAEAFF
NA	TRBV5-4	NA	TRBJ1-3	TGTGCCAGCAGCCGCGAACGGGACTCTGGAAACACCATATATTTT	CASSRERDSGNTIYF
NA	TRBV4-2	NA	TRBJ1-6	TGTGCCAGCAGCCAAGACCTGGGACACCCTAATTCACCCCTCCACTTT	CASSQDLGHPNSPLHF
NA	TRBV19	NA	TRBJ1-5	TGTGCGACTAGGGCGGACGGCAATCAGCCCCAGCATTTT	CATRADGNQPQHF
NA	TRBV5-1	once	TRBJ1-1	TGCGCCAGCAGCTTGATTCCCACGGGGAAGAACACTGAAGCTTTCTTT	CASSLIPTGKNTEAFF
TRBD2	TRBV2	NA	TRBJ2-4	TGTGCCAGCAGTGAAGACGCGGGGGTAGCCAAAAACATTCAGTACTTC	CASSEDAGVAKNIQYF
TRBD1	TRBV19	NA	TRBJ2-1	TGTGCCAGTGGGACCCCGGGACAGGGTTCCGTTCGGGGCGGCAATGAGCAGTTCTTC	CASGTPGQGSVRGGNEQFF
NA	TRBV5-1	NA	TRBJ1-6	TGCGCCAGCAGCTTGCCAGGGGAGCCCCTCCACTTT	CASSLPGEPLHF
TRBD1	TRBV10-2	NA	TRBJ1-6	TGCGCCAGCAGTTTCCGGGACAGGGTGAATTCACCCCTCCACTTT	CASSFRDRVNSPLHF
TRBD1	TRBV4-1	NA	TRBJ2-7	TGCGCCAGCAGCTTGGGGACAGGTTACGAGCAGTACTTC	CASSLGTGYEQYF